This is a list of T cell receptor beta chains from one sample in a study of T cells in localized non-small cell lung cancer. Sequencing was performed with immunoSEQ multiplex PCR; in TCRdb, only in-frame clones are kept and a portion is missing. The data contain roughly 34,000 clones, about 85% of them singletons. Sequencing was performed on peripheral blood mononuclear cells, taken before any cancer treatment. These receptors all stem from a man aged 40 to 75 with stage III lung adenocarcinoma. Both conserved end residues are part of each CDR3. The order of the fields is clone size, J gene, V gene, D gene, CDR3 protein, CDR3 DNA. D genes are given only for firm matches. Clone size is shown for a subset of rows, as once, few, many or a class of expanded clone.

.	TRBJ1-5	TRBV21-1	.	CASSKGGKVTNQPQHF	TGTGCCAGCAGCAAAGGGGGTAAAGTGACCAATCAGCCCCAGCATTTT
.	TRBJ2-7	TRBV5-6	.	CASSLGPGQEQYF	TGTGCCAGCAGCTTAGGGCCAGGGCAAGAGCAGTACTTC
.	TRBJ2-2	TRBV5-1	TRBD1	CASSLAGQGATGELFF	TGCGCCAGCAGCTTGGCCGGACAGGGGGCTACCGGGGAGCTGTTTTTT
.	TRBJ1-4	TRBV6-6	TRBD1	CASSDGQGDEKLFF	TGTGCCAGCAGTGACGGACAGGGGGATGAAAAACTGTTTTTT
.	TRBJ1-1	TRBV9	.	CASSVAVDTMNTEAFF	TGTGCCAGCAGCGTAGCTGTGGACACAATGAACACTGAAGCTTTCTTT
.	TRBJ1-5	TRBV28	TRBD1	CASSLYRGGQGRIGGNQPQHF	TGTGCCAGCAGTTTATACCGCGGCGGACAGGGGCGGATTGGCGGCAATCAGCCCCAGCATTTT
.	TRBJ2-2	TRBV30	.	CAWTTTLTANTGELFF	TGTGCCTGGACCACAACTTTGACAGCGAACACCGGGGAGCTGTTTTTT
.	TRBJ1-2	TRBV6-5	.	CASRPLQGSNYGYTF	TGTGCCAGCAGGCCTCTACAAGGATCTAACTATGGCTACACCTTC
.	TRBJ2-6	TRBV30	.	CAWSVRGTGANVLTF	TGTGCCTGGAGTGTAAGGGGGACTGGGGCCAACGTCCTGACTTTC
once	TRBJ2-2	TRBV2	.	CASNTGFQAGELFF	TGTGCCAGCAACACAGGGTTTCAGGCCGGGGAGCTGTTTTTT
.	TRBJ2-7	TRBV2	.	CASSSEVLRYF	TGTGCCAGCAGTTCAGAGGTCCTGCGGTATTTC
.	TRBJ2-7	TRBV5-6	.	CASSLVGAGTGSYEQYF	TGTGCCAGCAGCTTGGTGGGGGCCGGGACCGGATCCTACGAGCAGTACTTC
.	TRBJ1-3	TRBV28	.	CASRGTEGGRSGNTIYF	TGTGCCAGCAGAGGTACGGAGGGGGGACGCTCTGGAAACACCATATATTTT
.	TRBJ2-3	TRBV7-2	TRBD1	CASSPGQGATDTQYF	TGTGCCAGCAGCCCCGGACAGGGCGCGACAGATACGCAGTATTTT
.	TRBJ2-5	TRBV28	TRBD1	CASSLGRDRAQETQYF	TGTGCCAGCAGTTTGGGCCGGGACAGAGCCCAAGAGACCCAGTACTTC
.	TRBJ2-5	TRBV7-2	TRBD2	CASTQNRLAGGPTETQYF	TGTGCCAGCACCCAAAATCGACTAGCGGGGGGGCCTACGGAGACCCAGTACTTC
.	TRBJ2-1	TRBV2	TRBD2	CASLLSGGAAEQFF	TGTGCCAGTCTACTGAGCGGGGGGGCCGCTGAGCAGTTCTTC
.	TRBJ1-2	TRBV5-6	.	CASSFLAQTERSYTF	TGTGCCAGCAGCTTCTTAGCACAAACCGAGCGGAGCTACACCTTC
.	TRBJ2-1	TRBV18	TRBD1	CASSLDRGNEQFF	TGTGCCAGCTCCCTCGACAGGGGCAATGAGCAGTTCTTC
.	TRBJ1-1	TRBV7-6	.	CASSLTPDTATEAFF	TGTGCCAGCAGCCTCACTCCGGACACGGCAACTGAAGCTTTCTTT
.	TRBJ2-3	TRBV9	TRBD1	CASSVVPLGTGDTDTQYF	TGTGCCAGCAGCGTAGTCCCTCTCGGGACAGGGGACACAGATACGCAGTATTTT
once	TRBJ2-1	TRBV4-3	.	CASSLGASSYNEQFF	TGCGCCAGCAGCCTCGGGGCGAGCTCCTACAATGAGCAGTTCTTC
.	TRBJ2-1	TRBV2	.	CASSRLGNEQFF	TGTGCCAGCAGTCGGTTGGGCAATGAGCAGTTCTTC
.	TRBJ1-5	TRBV6-5	.	CASSYDSSNQPQHF	TGTGCCAGCAGTTATGATAGTAGCAATCAGCCCCAGCATTTT
once	TRBJ2-5	TRBV30	.	CAWSTGWDETQYF	TGTGCCTGGAGTACTGGGTGGGATGAGACCCAGTACTTC
.	TRBJ2-5	TRBV5-1	TRBD1	CASSFGQAFQETQYF	TGCGCCAGCAGCTTTGGACAGGCTTTCCAAGAGACCCAGTACTTC
.	TRBJ1-4	TRBV7-2	.	CASSLAARNNEKLFF	TGTGCCAGCAGCTTAGCTGCGCGGAATAATGAAAAACTGTTTTTT
.	TRBJ1-1	TRBV9	.	CASSVQFQTEAFF	TGTGCCAGCAGCGTACAATTTCAGACAGAAGCTTTCTTT
few	TRBJ2-1	TRBV7-9	TRBD2	CASGQAGGLRNEQFF	TGTGCCAGCGGCCAAGCGGGGGGCCTTAGGAATGAGCAGTTCTTC
few	TRBJ1-6	TRBV7-9	TRBD1	CASSLGQINSPLHF	TGTGCCAGCAGCCTGGGACAGATAAATTCACCCCTCCACTTT
.	TRBJ1-2	TRBV21-1	.	CASSKRVQGKYNYGYTF	TGTGCCAGCAGCAAAAGGGTACAGGGGAAGTATAACTATGGCTACACCTTC
.	TRBJ1-2	TRBV28	.	CASSRNHGGTVYGYTF	TGTGCCAGCAGTCGCAATCATGGAGGGACGGTCTATGGCTACACCTTC
.	TRBJ2-2	TRBV6-5	TRBD1	CASRTGGANTGELFF	TGTGCCAGCAGAACAGGGGGAGCGAACACCGGGGAGCTGTTTTTT
.	TRBJ1-5	TRBV9	.	CASSVGGLGNQPQHF	TGTGCCAGCAGCGTAGGGGGGCTCGGCAATCAGCCCCAGCATTTT
.	TRBJ1-2	TRBV30	.	CAGTQEFYGYTF	TGTGCCGGTACTCAGGAGTTCTATGGCTACACCTTC
few	TRBJ2-4	TRBV11-3	.	CASSQSYGGLENIQYF	TGTGCCAGCAGCCAGTCGTACGGGGGGCTCGAAAACATTCAGTACTTC
.	TRBJ1-5	TRBV30	TRBD1	CAWRKGGLGYSNQPQHF	TGTGCCTGGAGAAAAGGGGGCCTCGGATATAGCAATCAGCCCCAGCATTTT
once	TRBJ2-2	TRBV4-2	TRBD2	CASSQTYFAGGNTGELFF	TGTGCCAGCAGCCAAACCTATTTCGCGGGGGGGAACACCGGGGAGCTGTTTTTT
.	TRBJ2-5	TRBV4-2	TRBD1	CASSQRDREETQYF	TGTGCCAGCAGCCAGAGGGACAGAGAAGAGACCCAGTACTTC
.	TRBJ2-5	TRBV7-9	.	CASSFRQETQYF	TGTGCCAGCAGCTTTCGCCAAGAGACCCAGTACTTC
.	TRBJ1-6	TRBV30	TRBD1	CAWSVRGGDNSPLHF	TGTGCCTGGAGTGTCAGGGGGGGGGATAATTCACCCCTCCACTTT
.	TRBJ2-2	TRBV5-1	TRBD2	CASSLGASGNTGELFF	TGCGCCAGCAGCTTGGGGGCTAGCGGAAACACCGGGGAGCTGTTTTTT
.	TRBJ1-2	TRBV7-6	.	CASSKTGQHNYGYTF	TGTGCCAGCAGCAAAACCGGGCAACATAACTATGGCTACACCTTC
.	TRBJ1-2	TRBV7-2	.	CASSLRELEGYTF	TGTGCCAGCAGCTTAAGGGAGCTGGAAGGCTACACCTTC
.	TRBJ2-2	TRBV2	.	CASKYTEPNTGELFF	TGTGCCAGCAAATACACGGAACCGAACACCGGGGAGCTGTTTTTT
.	TRBJ2-5	TRBV2	TRBD1	CASRRLTGTATQETQYF	TGTGCCAGCAGAAGACTTACCGGGACAGCTACCCAAGAGACCCAGTACTTC
.	TRBJ2-3	TRBV5-8	.	CASSAGQRALTDTQYF	TGTGCCAGCAGCGCCGGACAGCGAGCCCTCACAGATACGCAGTATTTT